This T cell receptor (beta chain) appears in the sequencing data of a study of PD-1 blockade in classical Hodgkin lymphoma (TCRdb year 2020). Describing the broader study: Nivolumab dosing was 3 mg/kg intravenously every 2 weeks, continuing until either disease progression or unacceptable toxicity. The study used CyTOF and TCR beta sequencing to define a peripheral blood immune signature of response to PD-1 blockade in classical Hodgkin lymphoma. Paper-wide results and their limitations: Only a single clinical trial cohort was studied, and what caused the repertoire differences, possibly disease activity or prior therapy, remained undefined. Diversity was lower in patients who began nivolumab less than 1 year after ASCT, so these patients were left out of later analyses to avoid confounding by immune reconstitution. CD4+ but not CD8+ TCR diversity rose significantly by C4D1 (p=0.0027 vs p=0.16), most apparent in complete responders (p=0.02). Baseline TCR diversity was reported to be lower in newly diagnosed patients than in healthy donors and to be lower still in relapsed/refractory patients. Trial patients achieving complete response had baseline diversity similar to newly diagnosed patients, whereas partial responders and progressors had significantly lower diversity.

The sample's time point label, in plain terms: cycle 2 day 1 (C2D1) of nivolumab. Every trial patient had relapsed following autologous stem cell transplantation, and prior brentuximab vedotin exposure was what differed among cohorts A, B and C. The trial cohort included 45 to 65 patients with relapsed/refractory classical Hodgkin lymphoma, and each patient had a best overall response of complete response, partial response or progressive disease. Trial patients were treated with single-agent nivolumab in the multi-cohort phase II CheckMate 205 trial. An independent review committee assessed best overall response by applying the 2007 International Working Group response criteria. PBMCs from the trial were collected at three points: immediately before nivolumab initiation (C1D1), and during therapy at cycle 2 day 1 and cycle 4 day 1. Peripheral blood was collected in 8 mL Vacutainer Cell Preparation Tubes, from which PBMCs were isolated by centrifugation and then cryopreserved.

The germline V gene (reference sequence) supplies CDR1 LNHDA and CDR2 SQIVND. V is shortened by 5 bases, J by 2 bases, and the region joining them spans 16 bases. The CDR3 contains 17 residues, cysteine and phenylalanine counted. Solely the CDR3 DNA is kept, with 51 bases framed from the first base. The Qiagen DNeasy kit was used to extract genomic DNA both from unsorted PBMCs and from the negatively selected CD4+ and CD8+ fractions. TCR beta CDR3 regions were subjected to amplification by immunoSEQ multiplex PCR with primers that anneal to V and J segments. A synthetic immune receptor repertoire was used to minimize amplification bias, and remaining bias was computationally removed after sequencing. Concerning the study's data processing: Custom Python scripts were used to quantify repertoire diversity as the Shannon entropy index. The unsorted, CD4+ and CD8+ repertoires were each analyzed separately, with the exception of combined analyses, where CD4+ and CD8+ sequences were merged in silico. Clonal expansion was defined as at least a 2-fold frequency increase after treatment relative to C1D1, with a pseudocount of 0.5 for undetected baseline clones. Clones with 0 or 1 copy at C1D1 were classified as singleton clones, and clones with 2 or more copies were classified as non-singleton clones. Clones expanded in unsorted samples were annotated as CD4+, CD8+ or unknown by matching protein sequences in sorted samples from the same patient. Wilcoxon tests on paired samples were used to test diversity changes from C1D1 to C4D1. Entries here come from immuneACCESS through TCRdb and include only in-frame sequences with V and J called. Some clones fail to appear in such tables; in the studies checked, an unresolved V gene covers under half of the shortfall, and the cause of the remainder is unknown. Clone size and V and J calls were adopted from that table, with D and trimming inferred from the DNA. In this sample the table shows about 4,200 clones, around 69% of which occur a single time. The ten biggest clones cover about 9% of the sample.

There are a few counts of this clone. Its specific antigen is unknown. Within one base of it there is no much larger clone, and no base qualities were kept. The TCR was taken from a human donor with classical Hodgkin lymphoma. The chain is assembled from TRBV19 and TRBJ1-6, with TRBD1 perhaps the D gene, on 6 matching bases. Source: peripheral blood mononuclear cells (PBMCs), taken before the second cycle of nivolumab. The bases are TGTGCCAGTAGTCTTTACTCCGGACAGACCTATAATTCACCCCTCCACTTT. This sequence encodes CASSLYSGQTYNSPLHF.